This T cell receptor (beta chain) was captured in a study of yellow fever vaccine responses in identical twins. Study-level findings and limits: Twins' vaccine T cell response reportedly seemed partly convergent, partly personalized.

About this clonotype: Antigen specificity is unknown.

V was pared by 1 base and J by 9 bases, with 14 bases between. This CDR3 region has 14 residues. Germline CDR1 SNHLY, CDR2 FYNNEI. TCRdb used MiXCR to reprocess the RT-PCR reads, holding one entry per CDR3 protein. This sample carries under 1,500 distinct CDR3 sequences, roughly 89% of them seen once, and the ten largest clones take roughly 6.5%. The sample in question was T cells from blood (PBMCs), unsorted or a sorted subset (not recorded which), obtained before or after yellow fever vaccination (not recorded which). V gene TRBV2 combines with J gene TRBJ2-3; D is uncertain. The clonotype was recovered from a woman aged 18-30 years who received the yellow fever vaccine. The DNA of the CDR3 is TGTGCCAGCAGTGAAGGACACACCCCAGGCACGCAGTATTTT. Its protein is CASSEGHTPGTQYF.